The rows below give T cell receptor beta chains drawn from one sample of a study of shared clonotypes between healthy human individuals. The protocol was immunoSEQ multiplex PCR, while the TCRdb copy is restricted to in-frame clones and leaves out a portion. The sample has around 1.5 million clones; approximately 98% are singletons. Sequencing was performed on naive CD4+ T cells sorted from blood. The origin of the receptors is a man aged 25 to 40 in good health. CDR3s include the opening cysteine and the closing phenylalanine or tryptophan. Each record gives: V gene, J gene, D gene, clone size, CDR3 DNA, CDR3 protein. A D gene is named only where the DNA matches it firmly. Rows may omit the clone size; those that give it use once, few, many or a size class.

>TRBV28|TRBJ2-1|NA|NA
TGTGCCAGCAGTTCACCAGGGTTAGAGCAGTTCTTC
CASSSPGLEQFF
>TRBV28|TRBJ1-2|NA|NA
TGTGCCAGCAGTTTAACGGGATTGCGAGGCTACACCTTC
CASSLTGLRGYTF
>TRBV29-1|TRBJ2-2|TRBD1|NA
TGCAGCGTATTTAACAGGGGGCTTGATGACGGGGAGCTGTTTTTT
CSVFNRGLDDGELFF
>TRBV5-1|TRBJ2-7|NA|NA
TGCGCCAGCAGCTTAGGCGGGAAAGTCAGGTACGAGCAGTACTTC
CASSLGGKVRYEQYF
>TRBV28|TRBJ2-7|NA|NA
TGTGCCAGCTTAGGGGATTCGCGGTACGAGCAGTACTTC
CASLGDSRYEQYF
>TRBV6-5|TRBJ1-1|NA|NA
TGTGCCAGCAGTTATACCGGGACATTAAACACTGAAGCTTTCTTT
CASSYTGTLNTEAFF
>TRBV5-1|TRBJ2-3|NA|NA
TGCGCCAGCAGCTTATCTGACGATACGCAGTATTTT
CASSLSDDTQYF
>TRBV28|TRBJ1-5|NA|NA
TGTGCCAGCAGGGAGGGGATAAGCAATCAGCCCCAGCATTTT
CASREGISNQPQHF
>TRBV6-5|TRBJ1-5|NA|NA
TGTGCCAGCAGTTCGCAGGAGACTCGGCCCCAGCATTTT
CASSSQETRPQHF
>TRBV5-4|TRBJ2-2|TRBD1|NA
TGTGCCAGCAGCAATGGGGACAGGGAGACCGGGGAGCTGTTTTTT
CASSNGDRETGELFF
>TRBV6-1|TRBJ1-1|NA|NA
TGTGCCAGCAGTGACGAGGGCAGGGGTGGTGAAGCTTTCTTT
CASSDEGRGGEAFF
>TRBV29-1|TRBJ2-5|TRBD1|NA
TGCAGCGTTGACAGGGGGCAAGGAGAGACCCAGTACTTC
CSVDRGQGETQYF
>TRBV7-9|TRBJ2-3|NA|once
TGTGCCAGCGGTGAGGATACGCAGTATTTT
CASGEDTQYF
>TRBV7-9|TRBJ2-5|NA|NA
TGTGCCAGCAGCTTACTTGAAGAGACCCAGTACTTC
CASSLLEETQYF
>TRBV6-5|TRBJ1-4|NA|NA
TGTGCCAGCAGTTACTCGAGAACCTTTAATGAAAAACTGTTTTTT
CASSYSRTFNEKLFF
>TRBV30|TRBJ2-1|TRBD2|NA
TGTGCCCGCTCAGGACTAGCGGGAGGGAGCTCCTACAATGAGCAGTTCTTC
CARSGLAGGSSYNEQFF
>TRBV6-6|TRBJ1-5|NA|NA
TGTGCCAGCAGTATATGGGCGGGAAGCAATCAGCCCCAGCATTTT
CASSIWAGSNQPQHF
>TRBV29-1|TRBJ1-2|TRBD1|NA
TGCAGCGTTGAAGATTACAGGGGTTTCTATGGCTACACCTTC
CSVEDYRGFYGYTF
>TRBV19|TRBJ1-5|NA|NA
TGTGCCAGTAGTTCGGTAGACTTTGTGAGGCAGCCCCAGCATTTT
CASSSVDFVRQPQHF
>TRBV4-3|TRBJ2-6|NA|NA
TGCGCCAGCAGCCAAGATAGCGGCTCCACCTGGGCCAACGTCCTGACTTTC
CASSQDSGSTWANVLTF
>TRBV2|TRBJ1-1|NA|NA
TGTGCCAGCAGGGCGGGCGCGGAGAACACTGAAGCTTTCTTT
CASRAGAENTEAFF
>TRBV29-1|TRBJ2-3|NA|NA
TGCAGCGGGGCTCGCGGGGACACAGATACGCAGTATTTT
CSGARGDTDTQYF
>TRBV29-1|TRBJ1-2|NA|NA
TGCAGCGTTCTCGGGGGCCGCCGAGCTAACTATGGCTACACCTTC
CSVLGGRRANYGYTF
>TRBV2|TRBJ1-5|NA|NA
TGTGCCAGCAGTGTACAGGGAAATCAGCCCCAGCATTTT
CASSVQGNQPQHF
>TRBV6-1|TRBJ1-2|NA|NA
TGTGCCAGCCAGACGCCCTCCATCGATGGCTACACCTTC
CASQTPSIDGYTF
>TRBV28|TRBJ2-5|NA|NA
TGTGCCAGCAGTTCCTCCCCGGGAGAGGGAGAGACCCAGTACTTC
CASSSSPGEGETQYF
>TRBV5-4|TRBJ2-7|NA|NA
TGTGCCAGCAGCTTGGGCCAAGACGACGAGCAGTACTTC
CASSLGQDDEQYF
>TRBV5-1|TRBJ1-2|TRBD1|NA
TGCGCCAGCAGCACAAGACAGGGTGTTAACTATGGCTACACCTTC
CASSTRQGVNYGYTF
>TRBV20-1|TRBJ1-2|NA|NA
TGCAGTGCTAGTGTACTCGACGGCACCTTC
CSASVLDGTF
>TRBV5-4|TRBJ2-4|NA|NA
TGTGCCAGCAGCTTTAGGGTTGGGGCCAAAAACATTCAGTACTTC
CASSFRVGAKNIQYF
>TRBV5-6|TRBJ2-3|NA|NA
TGTGCCAGCAGCATACCTCCCGCAGATACGCAGTATTTT
CASSIPPADTQYF
>TRBV11-2|TRBJ2-5|NA|NA
TGTGCCAGCAGCTTAGAGCCCGGGTTGGTCAAAGAGACCCAGTACTTC
CASSLEPGLVKETQYF
>TRBV7-2|TRBJ2-1|NA|NA
TGTGCCAGCAGCAGCAGGTTTCTTCCCCAGCGGGTCTACTACAATGAGCAGTTCTTC
CASSSRFLPQRVYYNEQFF
>TRBV18|TRBJ1-5|NA|NA
TGTGCCAGCTCACCACAACGGGGGAATCAGCCCCAGCATTTT
CASSPQRGNQPQHF
>TRBV18|TRBJ1-1|NA|NA
TGTGCCAGCTCACCTTTGGACAGAATGAACACTGAAGCTTTCTTT
CASSPLDRMNTEAFF
>TRBV5-1|TRBJ2-2|NA|NA
TGCGCCAGCAGCTGGAGCCGTAGCGGCGGGGAGCTGTTTTTT
CASSWSRSGGELFF
>TRBV5-1|TRBJ2-7|TRBD2|once
TGCGCCAGCAGCTCTTCTAGCGGCGGCGAGCAGTACTTC
CASSSSSGGEQYF
>TRBV5-1|TRBJ2-2|TRBD2|NA
TGCGCCAGCAGCTTGGGACTAGCGACGAACACCGGGGAGCTGTTTTTT
CASSLGLATNTGELFF
>TRBV5-1|TRBJ2-5|NA|NA
TGCGCCAGCAGCTTGGGAGGGACCGATCAAGAGACCCAGTACTTC
CASSLGGTDQETQYF
>TRBV7-2|TRBJ1-2|NA|NA
TGTGCCAGCAGCTTAGCGCTCGGCAGGGAAAGTTATGGCTACACCTTC
CASSLALGRESYGYTF
>TRBV28|TRBJ1-5|NA|NA
TGTGCCAGCAGTTTATGGGCGGGGGGCGGCAATCAGCCCCAGCATTTT
CASSLWAGGGNQPQHF
>TRBV7-9|TRBJ1-3|NA|NA
TGTGCCAGCAGCTGGGTGGGCGGAAACACCATATATTTT
CASSWVGGNTIYF
>TRBV10-3|TRBJ2-2|NA|NA
TGTGCCATCAGGAAAGTTGACTCCACCCCTAACACCGGGGAGCTGTTTTTT
CAIRKVDSTPNTGELFF
>TRBV11-2|TRBJ2-7|NA|NA
TGTGCCAGCAGCACGCTAGCTGGCTACGAGCAGTACTTC
CASSTLAGYEQYF
>TRBV7-2|TRBJ2-7|TRBD2|NA
TGTGCCAGCAGCTTCTTAGCGGGAGGGCCAGTTAATTTCGAGCAGTACTTC
CASSFLAGGPVNFEQYF
>TRBV2|TRBJ2-1|TRBD2|NA
TGTGCCAGCAGTGGGACTAGCGGGAGGGCCGGCGATGAGCAGTTCTTC
CASSGTSGRAGDEQFF
>TRBV19|TRBJ2-1|NA|NA
TGTGCCAGTAGTACGCATTCTTTAGAGGACAATGAGCAGTTCTTC
CASSTHSLEDNEQFF
>TRBV5-4|TRBJ2-7|NA|NA
TGTGCCAGCAGCAGCGGGACATCCTACGAGCAGTACTTC
CASSSGTSYEQYF
>TRBV27|TRBJ1-1|NA|NA
TGTGCCAGCAGTTTGGGCTCAGCGAACACTGAAGCTTTCTTT
CASSLGSANTEAFF
>TRBV6-5|TRBJ1-3|TRBD1|NA
TGTGCCAGCAGTTGGACAGGCTCTGGAAACACCATATATTTT
CASSWTGSGNTIYF
>TRBV2|TRBJ2-2|NA|NA
TGTGCCCGAAAGGCCGCAGGTGTTGGCAGCATTAACACCGGGGAGCTGTTTTTT
CARKAAGVGSINTGELFF
>TRBV27|TRBJ2-7|NA|NA
TGTGCCAGCAGTCCAAGAGGTCCCTACGAGCAGTACTTC
CASSPRGPYEQYF
>TRBV7-8|TRBJ2-4|TRBD2|NA
TGTGCCAGCAGCTCGCGCCTGGGACTAGCGGGAACAGGCATTCAGTACTTC
CASSSRLGLAGTGIQYF
>TRBV29-1|TRBJ2-6|NA|NA
TGCAGCTTCCGAGACTCTGGGGCCAACGTCCTGACTTTC
CSFRDSGANVLTF
>TRBV7-8|TRBJ2-5|NA|once
TGTGCCAGCAGCAAATTCGGGAGTGTGGCCCAAGAGACCCAGTACTTC
CASSKFGSVAQETQYF
>TRBV5-4|TRBJ2-7|NA|NA
TGTGCCAGCAGCGGGGAGCAGGCCTCCTACGAGCAGTACTTC
CASSGEQASYEQYF
>TRBV9|TRBJ2-1|NA|NA
TGTGCCAGCAGCACCCGTTCATACAATGAGCAGTTCTTC
CASSTRSYNEQFF